The present TCR beta chain was sequenced within a study of blood T cell repertoires in COVID-19. Study summary: Spain, Italy and the United States supplied samples that represented acute and convalescent COVID-19. T cells, B-cell-depleted T cells, or PBMCs supplied cDNA or gDNA.

The germline CDR1 and CDR2 sequences are SEHNR and FQNEAQ (reference sequence). With 4 bases clipped from V and 3 bases from J, the junction kept 7 bases outside the gene matches. The CDR3 loop spans 16 amino acids. Original processing notes: Reference gene primer amplification gave estimated nucleated cell counts. The assay was immunoSEQ multiplex PCR, and TCRdb's table has in-frame clones only and misses some. V, J and clone size were drawn from that table, and D and trimming were deduced from the DNA. The data contain about 330,000 clones, roughly 82% of them singletons. The sequenced material came from peripheral blood. The receptor was derived from a woman between 45 and 65 years old with acute or convalescent COVID-19. V is TRBV7-9 and J is TRBJ2-3; 10 nucleotides align to TRBD2. DNA of the CDR3: TGTGCCAGCAGCTCCGCCGGTAGCGGGAGGACAGATACGCAGTATTTT. This sequence encodes CASSSAGSGRTDTQYF.